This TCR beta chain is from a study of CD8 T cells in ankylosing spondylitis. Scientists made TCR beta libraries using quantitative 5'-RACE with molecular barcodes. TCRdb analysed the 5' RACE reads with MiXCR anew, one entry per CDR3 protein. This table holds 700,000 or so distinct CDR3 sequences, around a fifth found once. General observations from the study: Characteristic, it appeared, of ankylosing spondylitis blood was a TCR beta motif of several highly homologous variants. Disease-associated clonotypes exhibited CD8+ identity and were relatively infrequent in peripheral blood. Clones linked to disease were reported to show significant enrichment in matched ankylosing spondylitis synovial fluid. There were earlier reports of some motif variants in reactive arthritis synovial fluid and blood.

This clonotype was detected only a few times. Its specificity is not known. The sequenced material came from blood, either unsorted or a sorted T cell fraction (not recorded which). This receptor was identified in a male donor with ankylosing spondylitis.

The CDR3 bases are TGTGCCAGCAGTTACGGCTCAGGCGATACCTACGAGCAGTACTTC. Translated: CASSYGSGDTYEQYF. This chain uses TRBV6-5 with TRBJ2-7; D gene unclear. This CDR3 has 15 residues. V was shortened by 2 bases and J by 2 bases, with 13 bases between the two germline ends. The germline gives CDR1 MNHEY, CDR2 SVGAGI.